A selection of T cell receptor beta chains follows, all from one sample in a study of cytomegalovirus exposure and HLA in healthy donors. Profiled with immunoSEQ multiplex PCR; TCRdb holds only in-frame clones, not every one. The sample lists about 140,000 clones, about 91% occurring once. The sample comprised PBMCs. These receptors were collected from a woman younger than 30 in good health and CMV-seropositive. CDR3s include the opening cysteine and the closing phenylalanine or tryptophan. A D gene is named only where the DNA matches it firmly. Not all rows give a size; the values are once, few, many and, for expanded clones, a class.

cdr3_aa | cdr3_nt | clone_size | v_call | d_call | j_call
CATKPGQGSYEQYF | TGCGCCACTAAACCGGGACAGGGATCCTACGAGCAGTACTTC | - | TRBV5-1 | TRBD1 | TRBJ2-7
CASAASGFHTEAFF | TGTGCCAGCGCCGCCTCCGGGTTCCACACTGAAGCTTTCTTT | - | TRBV27 | - | TRBJ1-1
CASSAIQGNGYTF | TGTGCCAGCAGCGCGATCCAGGGGAATGGCTACACCTTC | - | TRBV11-2 | - | TRBJ1-2
CASMGGQSNTGELFF | TGTGCCAGCATGGGGGGACAGTCGAACACCGGGGAGCTGTTTTTT | - | TRBV2 | - | TRBJ2-2
CASSLKQGSTYEQFF | TGTGCCAGCAGCTTAAAACAGGGGTCGACGTATGAGCAGTTCTTC | - | TRBV7-2 | TRBD1 | TRBJ2-1
CASSSNRGPYNEQFF | TGTGCCAGCAGCTCGAACAGGGGTCCCTACAATGAGCAGTTCTTC | - | TRBV11-2 | TRBD1 | TRBJ2-1
CASSLQGIGQPQHF | TGTGCCAGCAGCTTGCAGGGGATAGGGCAGCCCCAGCATTTT | - | TRBV2 | - | TRBJ1-5
CASSISGYNEQFF | TGTGCCAGTAGTATATCCGGGTACAATGAGCAGTTCTTC | - | TRBV19 | - | TRBJ2-1
CASPDRHPGNTEAFF | TGCGCCAGCCCAGACAGGCACCCGGGGAACACTGAAGCTTTCTTT | - | TRBV5-1 | - | TRBJ1-1
CASQHGHEQYF | TGTGCCAGTCAACATGGCCACGAGCAGTACTTC | once | TRBV28 | - | TRBJ2-7
CASSALAGGPHF | TGTGCCAGTAGTGCACTAGCGGGAGGGCCACACTTC | once | TRBV19 | TRBD2 | TRBJ2-4
CASSSHGGSIEQFF | TGTGCCAGCAGTTCGCATGGCGGGAGTATTGAGCAGTTCTTC | - | TRBV28 | TRBD2 | TRBJ2-1
CASAGAGGPTDTQYF | TGTGCCAGCGCCGGCGCGGGGGGCCCCACAGATACGCAGTATTTT | - | TRBV9 | TRBD2 | TRBJ2-3
CATSRDRVGEQYF | TGTGCCACCAGCAGAGACAGGGTGGGAGAGCAGTACTTC | - | TRBV15 | - | TRBJ2-7
CASSFGTGNSEQFF | TGTGCCAGCAGTTTTGGGACAGGGAATTCTGAGCAGTTCTTC | - | TRBV27 | TRBD1 | TRBJ2-1
CASSLRGVRSPLDEQYF | TGTGCCAGCAGCTTGCGGGGGGTACGATCCCCGCTTGACGAGCAGTACTTC | - | TRBV11-1 | TRBD2 | TRBJ2-7
CASTVMGQRYNEQFF | TGTGCCAGCACCGTGATGGGACAGAGGTACAATGAGCAGTTCTTC | - | TRBV28 | TRBD1 | TRBJ2-1
CASSRTGGGMETQYF | TGTGCCAGCAGTCGTACAGGGGGCGGGATGGAGACCCAGTACTTC | - | TRBV25-1 | TRBD1 | TRBJ2-5
CASSSLGVGAFF | TGTGCCAGCAGCTCCCTAGGGGTTGGAGCTTTCTTT | - | TRBV7-9 | - | TRBJ1-1
CASSIGDRGLYTEAFF | TGTGCCAGTAGTATTGGGGACAGGGGGCTGTACACTGAAGCTTTCTTT | - | TRBV19 | TRBD1 | TRBJ1-1
CASSRWALRDKVADTQYF | TGCGCCAGCAGCCGGTGGGCGCTACGGGACAAAGTGGCGGATACGCAGTATTTT | - | TRBV4-1 | - | TRBJ2-3
CASKRSSGNTIYF | TGCGCCAGCAAGAGGAGCTCTGGAAACACCATATATTTT | - | TRBV5-1 | - | TRBJ1-3
CASSRTNNYGYTF | TGTGCCAGCTCGCGCACGAATAACTATGGCTACACCTTC | - | TRBV27 | - | TRBJ1-2
CASSEVRGRHPGGYGYTF | TGTGCCAGCAGTGAAGTGAGGGGTCGTCACCCCGGGGGCTATGGCTACACCTTC | - | TRBV6-1 | - | TRBJ1-2
CASSEDSGNTIYF | TGTGCCAGTAGCGAGGACTCTGGAAACACCATATATTTT | - | TRBV19 | - | TRBJ1-3
CASSVASSGRNEQYF | TGCGCCAGCAGCGTCGCTTCTAGCGGGAGGAACGAGCAGTACTTC | - | TRBV5-1 | TRBD2 | TRBJ2-7
CASSPLGTANYGYTF | TGTGCCAGCAGCCCCCTAGGGACAGCAAACTATGGCTACACCTTC | - | TRBV5-5 | TRBD1 | TRBJ1-2
CASSTREGTGKDTQYF | TGTGCCAGCAGCACCCGCGAAGGGACAGGGAAAGATACGCAGTATTTT | - | TRBV5-4 | TRBD1 | TRBJ2-3
CASSYTSGKEQFF | TGTGCCAGCAGCTACACTAGCGGGAAGGAGCAGTTCTTC | - | TRBV7-9 | TRBD2 | TRBJ2-1
CASSELAGSTGELFF | TGTGCCAGCAGTGAACTAGCGGGCTCCACCGGGGAGCTGTTTTTT | - | TRBV2 | TRBD2 | TRBJ2-2
CASSLSTGGRNTIYF | TGTGCCAGCAGTTTGTCTACAGGGGGGAGAAACACCATATATTTT | - | TRBV28 | TRBD1 | TRBJ1-3
CATQGRSEYEQYF | TGTGCCACTCAGGGGCGGTCAGAATACGAGCAGTACTTC | once | TRBV7-8 | - | TRBJ2-7
CASSTSGSSTDTQYF | TGTGCCAGCAGTACCAGCGGTTCTAGCACAGATACGCAGTATTTT | - | TRBV6-4 | - | TRBJ2-3
CASRQGLGSQPQHF | TGTGCCAGCAGGCAGGGGTTGGGTAGTCAGCCCCAGCATTTT | - | TRBV13 | - | TRBJ1-5
CASSVPLAASTDTQYF | TGTGCCAGCAGCGTGCCCCTAGCGGCCAGCACAGATACGCAGTATTTT | - | TRBV9 | TRBD2 | TRBJ2-3
CASSQGQHSNQPQHF | TGTGCCAGCAGCCAAGGACAGCATAGCAATCAGCCCCAGCATTTT | - | TRBV11-1 | - | TRBJ1-5
CASSVGDNSYEQYF | TGTGCCAGCAGCGTAGGAGACAACTCCTACGAGCAGTACTTC | few | TRBV9 | - | TRBJ2-7
CASSRLSLRSGTGELFF | TGTGCCAGCAGTCGACTAAGTCTACGATCAGGCACCGGGGAGCTGTTTTTT | - | TRBV28 | - | TRBJ2-2
CASSSTGKPINEKLFF | TGTGCCAGCAGCTCGACAGGGAAGCCGATAAATGAAAAACTGTTTTTT | - | TRBV7-9 | TRBD1 | TRBJ1-4
CASSFEDEQFF | TGTGCCAGCAGCTTTGAGGATGAGCAGTTCTTC | - | TRBV13 | - | TRBJ2-1
CASSALTQETQYF | TGTGCCAGCAGTGCGCTAACGCAAGAGACCCAGTACTTC | - | TRBV6-1 | - | TRBJ2-5
CASSQEGQRNNSPLHF | TGTGCCAGCAGCCAAGAAGGACAACGGAATAATTCACCCCTCCACTTT | medium-sized | TRBV14 | - | TRBJ1-6
CASSPPSDYEQYF | TGTGCCAGCAGCCCACCCAGCGACTACGAGCAGTACTTC | - | TRBV7-2 | - | TRBJ2-7
CASSLTHRSSGANVLTF | TGTGCCAGCAGCTTAACCCACAGATCCTCTGGGGCCAACGTCCTGACTTTC | - | TRBV11-1 | - | TRBJ2-6
CASRKHSNQPQHF | TGTGCCAGCAGAAAGCATAGCAATCAGCCCCAGCATTTT | few | TRBV27 | - | TRBJ1-5
CASSPPTSNTEAFF | TGTGCCAGCTCACCACCGACTTCGAACACTGAAGCTTTCTTT | - | TRBV18 | - | TRBJ1-1
CASSGGGAAQYF | TGTGCCAGCAGTGGAGGGGGCGCGGCCCAGTACTTC | - | TRBV2 | TRBD1 | TRBJ2-5
CASSFDSAGANVLTF | TGTGCCAGCAGTTTCGACAGCGCTGGGGCCAACGTCCTGACTTTC | once | TRBV27 | - | TRBJ2-6
CARTGETYEQYF | TGTGCCAGAACCGGAGAGACCTACGAGCAGTACTTC | - | TRBV5-3 | - | TRBJ2-7
CAISELAGVSYEQYF | TGTGCCATCAGTGAACTAGCGGGGGTCTCCTACGAGCAGTACTTC | - | TRBV10-3 | TRBD2 | TRBJ2-7
CASSFVQEDGRGKRETGELFF | TGTGCCAGCAGCTTCGTTCAGGAGGACGGCAGGGGGAAGCGCGAAACCGGGGAGCTGTTTTTT | - | TRBV21-1 | - | TRBJ2-2
CASSLEAGNTIYF | TGCGCCAGCAGCTTGGAAGCCGGAAACACCATATATTTT | - | TRBV5-1 | - | TRBJ1-3
CATTNRTGKTGELFF | TGTGCCACCACAAACAGGACAGGGAAAACCGGGGAGCTGTTTTTT | - | TRBV7-3 | TRBD1 | TRBJ2-2
CASSLTGNEQFF | TGCGCCAGCAGCTTAACAGGCAATGAGCAGTTCTTC | - | TRBV5-1 | - | TRBJ2-1
CASSSQGRRSGETQYF | TGTGCCAGCAGCTCCCAGGGTAGGCGGTCTGGCGAGACCCAGTACTTC | - | TRBV7-2 | - | TRBJ2-5
CASSVEQGRSYNNEQFF | TGTGCCAGCAGCGTAGAGCAGGGCCGAAGTTATAACAATGAGCAGTTCTTC | - | TRBV9 | - | TRBJ2-1